This T cell receptor beta chain was sequenced in a study of PD-1 blockade in classical Hodgkin lymphoma. Turning to this clone: Its specificity is unknown.

Time point reported: cycle 4 day 1 (C4D1), after around six weeks of nivolumab. In every patient, relapse followed autologous stem cell transplantation, while exposure to brentuximab vedotin differed. Reported best responses ranged across complete response, partial response or progressive disease. Findings and caveats of the study: What drove the repertoire differences, possibly disease activity or prior therapy, has not been defined.

Profiling relied on immunoSEQ multiplex PCR, and the TCRdb table lists in-frame clones only, not all of them. The sample shows 100,000 to 120,000 clones, roughly 87% of them seen only once. Germline CDR1 is LNHNV and CDR2 is YYDKDF (reference sequence). V gave up 3 bases and J gave up 2 bases; unmatched junction bases: 5. The CDR3 has 15 amino acids. The sequence came from a human donor with classical Hodgkin lymphoma. The sample was peripheral blood mononuclear cells (PBMCs), taken before the fourth cycle of nivolumab. The chain combines TRBV15 with TRBJ2-7; 9 nucleotides match TRBD1. In nucleotides, the CDR3 is TGTGCCACCAGCAGGGCCGGGACAGGGCCCTACGAGCAGTACTTC. This sequence encodes CATSRAGTGPYEQYF.